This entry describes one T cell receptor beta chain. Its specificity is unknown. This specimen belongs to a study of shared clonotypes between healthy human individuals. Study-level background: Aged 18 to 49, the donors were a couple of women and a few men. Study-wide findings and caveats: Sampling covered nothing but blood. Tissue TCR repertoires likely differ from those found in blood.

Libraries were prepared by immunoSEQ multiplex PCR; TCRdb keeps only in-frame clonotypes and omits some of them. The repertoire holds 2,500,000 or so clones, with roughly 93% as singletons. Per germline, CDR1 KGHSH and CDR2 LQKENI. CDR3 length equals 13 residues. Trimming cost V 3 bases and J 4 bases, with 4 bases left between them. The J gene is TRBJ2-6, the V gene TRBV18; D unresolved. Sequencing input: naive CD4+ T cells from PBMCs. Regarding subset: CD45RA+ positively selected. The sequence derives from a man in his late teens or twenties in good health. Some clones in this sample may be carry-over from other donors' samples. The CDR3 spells CASSPGGANVLTF. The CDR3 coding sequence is TGTGCCAGCTCACCGGGGGGGGCCAACGTCCTGACTTTC.